This T cell receptor beta chain was obtained from a study of T cell responses to AZD1222 COVID-19 vaccine. Study findings and constraints: Seropositive AZD1222 recipients at baseline numbered only six or seven.

With respect to this clone: Its antigen is still unknown.

V shed 2 bases and J shed 11 bases, with 12 bases lying between them. The CDR3 has 12 residues. The germline CDR1 and CDR2 sequences are MNHEY and SVGEGT. Only in-frame clones appear in the TCRdb table, and some are missing; sequencing was by immunoSEQ multiplex PCR. The table lists around 160,000 clones, 92% of them singletons. V and J are TRBV6-2 or TRBV6-3 and TRBJ1-1, with TRBD1 as a possible D gene (5 bases). This receptor was obtained from an adult who received the AZD1222 COVID-19 vaccine. The sample here was peripheral blood, taken 28 days after the second AZD1222 dose. CDR3 bases: TGTGCCAGCAGTTACGTGGGCCGGGGGGCTTTCTTT. Its protein product is CASSYVGRGAFF.